Below are 13 T cell receptor beta chains sequenced from a single sample in a study of cytomegalovirus exposure and HLA in healthy donors. With 60 Vbeta and 13 Jbeta primers, the PCR was carried out. The data were produced by immunoSEQ multiplex PCR, yet TCRdb's version contains in-frame clones alone and is incomplete. Of more than 85,000 clones in the sample, less than 85% were seen once. Sequencing input: PBMCs. These receptors all stem from a man aged 35-49 years in good health and CMV-seropositive.

This sequence joins TRBV29-1 and TRBJ2-1; the D is unclear. The CDR3 runs to 11 residues. The germline V gene has CDR1 SQVTM and CDR2 ANQGSEA. V was trimmed by 8 bases and J by 3 bases, leaving 8 bases between them. In nucleotides, the CDR3 is TGCAGCCTTGGCGGCTACAATGAGCAGTTCTTC. Amino acids: CSLGGYNEQFF.

The chain has TRBV6-1 and TRBJ1-5, with D possibly being TRBD1 (6 bases). Trimming left V 9 bases short and J 2 bases short, with 14 bases between. The CDR3 covers 14 residues. The germline V gene has CDR1 MNHNS and CDR2 SASEGT. Written as DNA, the CDR3 is TGTGCCAGTGAACAGGGTGATGGCAATCAGCCCCAGCATTTT. Residues: CASEQGDGNQPQHF.

The chain employs TRBV4-3 and TRBJ2-3, with 10 bases that match TRBD2. The CDR3 runs to 16 residues. With 4 bases clipped from V and 2 bases from J, the junction kept 6 bases outside the gene matches. Germline V gene data show CDR1 as LGHNA and CDR2 as YSLEER. CDR3 loop: CASSRVSGGSTDTQYF. The DNA of the CDR3 is TGCGCCAGCAGCCGAGTTAGCGGGGGGTCCACAGATACGCAGTATTTT.

The chain joins TRBV9 to TRBJ1-1; no definite D call. Germline CDR1 reads SGDLS; CDR2 reads YYNGEE. Trimming cost V 0 bases and J 1 base, with 7 bases left between them. The CDR3 consists of 14 residues. DNA of the CDR3: TGTGCCAGCAGCGTAGTAGCCCAGAACACTGAAGCTTTCTTT. Translation: CASSVVAQNTEAFF.

The rearrangement uses TRBV10-2 and TRBJ1-2; TRBD1 matches 7 bases. The CDR3 has 14 residues. The ends lost 6 bases at V and 1 base at J; junction bases unmatched: 5. Germline loops: CDR1 WSHSY, CDR2 SAAADI. Written as DNA, the CDR3 is TGCGCCAGCAGACCCACAGGGGTTAACTATGGCTACACCTTC. It translates to CASRPTGVNYGYTF.

The chain combines TRBV4-2 with TRBJ2-1, with D perhaps matching TRBD1 (5 bases). This CDR3 comprises 16 residues. V was shortened by 0 bases and J by 10 bases, with 19 bases between the two germline ends. CDR1 is LGHNA, CDR2 YNFKEQ, per germline. CDR3 sequence (DNA): TGTGCCAGCAGCCAAGAGGGGCAGGGTCCGGTCGGGGAGCAGTTCTTC. It yields the protein CASSQEGQGPVGEQFF.

This chain links TRBV11-2 with TRBJ2-1, with TRBD2 matching 7 bases. The CDR3 has 14 residues. Germline values: CDR1 SGHAT, CDR2 FQNNGV. V was pared by 1 base and J by 6 bases, with 3 bases of the junction left unmatched. The CDR3 DNA sequence: TGTGCCAGCAGCTTAGCCCGACTAGCCAATGAGCAGTTCTTC. Translating gives CASSLARLANEQFF.

V usage is TRBV30 and J usage is TRBJ1-1; weak D call: TRBD1 (6 bases). Trimming stripped 3 bases from V and 3 bases from J, with 14 bases between. The CDR3 is made up of 14 amino acids. Germline V CDR1 and CDR2: GTSNPN, SVGIG (reference sequence). The CDR3 reads CAWRTGGLDTEAFF. CDR3 DNA sequence: TGTGCCTGGAGAACCGGGGGGCTCGACACTGAAGCTTTCTTT.

The chain carries TRBV11-3 and TRBJ1-1, with 7 bases that match TRBD1. Germline V gene lookup returns CDR1 SGHNT and CDR2 YENEEA. Trimming cost V 4 bases and J 4 bases; bases outside gene matches: 9. The CDR3 length is 15 residues. CDR3 sequence: CASSYFRGLGTEAFF. The CDR3 nucleotides are TGTGCCAGCAGCTACTTTAGGGGGCTCGGCACTGAAGCTTTCTTT.

This chain connects TRBV5-5 to TRBJ2-1; 7 bases line up with TRBD2. V lost 0 bases and J lost 2; bases outside the gene matches: 5. The length of the CDR3 is 16 residues. Germline CDR1 is SGHKS and CDR2 is YYEKEE (reference sequence). The CDR3 region is CASSLVRAGTYNEQFF. The CDR3 DNA reads TGTGCCAGCAGCTTGGTGAGAGCGGGGACCTACAATGAGCAGTTCTTC.

The rearrangement uses TRBV11-3 and TRBJ2-5, with 7 bases matching TRBD2. CDR1 is SGHNT, CDR2 YENEEA, per germline. Trimming removed 8 bases from V and 1 base from J; junction bases left unmatched: 10. The CDR3 consists of 15 residues. DNA of the CDR3: TGTGCCAGCCGGGGGGAAGGGGTACGCCAAGAGACCCAGTACTTC. It is translated as CASRGEGVRQETQYF.

The chain recombines TRBV7-3 with TRBJ1-1; no firm D call. CDR1 is SGHTA and CDR2 is FQGTGA in the germline V gene. CDR3 size: 13 residues. The V and J ends lost 2 bases and 2 bases respectively, with 6 bases between them. CDR3 in DNA: TGTGCCAGCAGCTTATCGAGTAACACTGAAGCTTTCTTT. Translating gives CASSLSSNTEAFF.

The V call is TRBV11-1, the J call TRBJ1-4, with 7 bases fitting TRBD1. This CDR3 spans 16 amino acids. V dropped 5 bases and J dropped 5; count of bases not matched to a gene: 11. Germline V gene sequence: CDR1 SGHAT, CDR2 FQDESV (reference sequence). Here the CDR3 reads CASSIPPGQSNEKLFF. For the CDR3, the DNA is TGTGCCAGCAGCATCCCTCCGGGACAGTCGAATGAAAAACTGTTTTTT.